A single sample gave rise to the 20 T cell receptor beta chains below, sequenced in a study of blood T cell repertoires in COVID-19. Using immunoSEQ multiplex PCR, the repertoire was profiled, and TCRdb retains in-frame clones only, with some absent. The sample yields over 200,000 clones, around 86% seen once. Sequenced: peripheral blood. Every receptor here comes from a human donor in a cohort sampled during active COVID-19.

V gene TRBV19 combines with J gene TRBJ1-6; 9 bases align to TRBD1. V gave up 7 bases and J gave up 9 bases; unmatched junction bases: 7. CDR1 and CDR2 from the germline V gene are LNHDA and SQIVND (reference sequence). The CDR3 totals 14 residues. The CDR3 spells CASTTDRGSSPLHF. CDR3 DNA: TGTGCCAGTACGACTGACAGGGGGTCTTCACCCCTCCACTTT.

This clone was recorded a few times. V usage is TRBV19 and J usage is TRBJ1-1; perhaps TRBD1 as D (5 bases). Germline CDR1 LNHDA, CDR2 SQIVND (reference sequence). The CDR3 has 15 residues. V shed 11 bases and J shed 0 bases, with 19 bases lying between them. For the CDR3, the DNA is TGTGCCTCATGCGACAGACCAGTTATGAACACTGAAGCTTTCTTT. Protein sequence: CASCDRPVMNTEAFF.

The chain joins TRBV19 to TRBJ2-5; 7 nucleotides agree with TRBD1. The germline CDR1 and CDR2 sequences are LNHDA and SQIVND (reference sequence). CDR3 size: 17 residues. Losses at the gene ends were 10 bases for V and 2 bases for J; bases not matched to a gene: 19. This CDR3 is CATNPSTNQGVQETQYF. The DNA for the CDR3 is TGTGCCACAAACCCCTCAACTAACCAGGGGGTACAAGAGACCCAGTACTTC.

The chain is built from TRBV28 and TRBJ2-3; tentative D call: TRBD2 (7 bases). V shed 3 bases and J shed 4 bases, with 14 bases lying between them. The germline V gene encodes CDR1 MDHEN and CDR2 SYDVKM. The CDR3 length is 15 residues. The CDR3 nucleotides read TGTGCCAGCAGTTTCCCTAGGGGGGGGTCAGATACGCAGTATTTT. The encoded protein is CASSFPRGGSDTQYF.

The CDR3 DNA reads as TGTGCCACCCTTAGCGCGAACACCGGGGAGCTGTTTTTT. This sequence encodes CATLSANTGELFF. V usage is TRBV28 and J usage is TRBJ2-2, with a weak D call TRBD2 (5 bases). Between the trimmed V and J ends, which lost 10 bases and 0 bases, there was a span of 9 bases. The V gene's germline CDR1 is MDHEN and CDR2 SYDVKM. The CDR3 totals 13 residues.

The CDR3 loop reads CASSERDSYNSPLHF. CDR3 DNA sequence: TGTGCCAGCAGTGAGAGAGACTCCTATAATTCACCCCTCCACTTT. The V and J genes are TRBV6-4 and TRBJ1-6; D gene unclear. Germline V lookup: CDR1 MRHNA, CDR2 SNTAGT. The CDR3 is 15 amino acids. The V and J ends lost 3 bases and 0 bases respectively, with 6 bases between them.

In its sample, this clone was seen once. The chain employs TRBV9 and TRBJ1-2; 12 nucleotides align to TRBD1. The V and J ends lost 2 bases and 3 bases, in that order; junction bases with no gene match: 5. Germline V gene lookup returns CDR1 SGDLS and CDR2 YYNGEE. This CDR3 has 16 residues. CDR3 sequence: CASSVRDRGLYYGYTF. CDR3 DNA sequence: TGTGCCAGCAGCGTCCGGGACAGGGGGCTGTACTATGGCTACACCTTC.

The chain employs TRBV20-1 and TRBJ1-5, with 9 bases matching TRBD1. The germline CDR1 and CDR2 sequences are DFQATT and SNEGSKA (reference sequence). There are 15 residues in the CDR3. V was clipped by 3 bases and J by 5 bases; unmatched bases: 8. CDR3 protein: CSASPGTGFHQPQHF. The CDR3 DNA sequence: TGCAGTGCTAGTCCCGGGACAGGGTTTCATCAGCCCCAGCATTTT.

The chain has TRBV3-1 (or the pseudogene TRBV3-2) and TRBJ2-5; tentative D call: TRBD2 (6 bases). CDR1 is LGHDT and CDR2 is YNNKEL in the germline V gene (reference sequence). The length of the CDR3 is 20 residues. V was pared by 3 bases and J by 5 bases, with 31 bases between. The CDR3 nucleotides read TGTGCCAGCAGCCACCTCCCGGGTCTGGGGGTTAGCGGCTCCGGGGAGACCCAGTACTTC. Residues: CASSHLPGLGVSGSGETQYF.

This clone was counted only a few times. CDR3 residues: CASSLDRGRQYGYTF. The CDR3 nucleotides read TGTGCCAGCAGTCTAGACAGGGGGCGGCAATATGGCTACACCTTC. V and J are TRBV27 and TRBJ1-2; 10 nucleotides align to TRBD1. The ends lost 5 bases at V and 5 bases at J; junction bases unmatched: 8. The germline V gene has CDR1 MNHEY and CDR2 SMNVEV (reference sequence). The CDR3 runs to 15 residues.

The chain recombines TRBV9 with TRBJ2-1, with TRBD1 matching over 9 bases. Unmatched junction bases numbered 15, after V lost 3 bases and J lost 8 bases. The CDR3 runs 17 residues. The V gene's germline CDR1 is SGDLS and CDR2 YYNGEE. CDR3 residues: CASSASPAGQGIDEQFF. The CDR3 DNA is TGTGCCAGCAGCGCCTCCCCTGCGGGACAGGGTATCGATGAGCAGTTCTTC. Complete variable domain (other parts from reference TRBV9 and TRBJ2-1): DSGVTQTPKHLITATGQRVTLRCSPRSGDLSVYWYQQSLDQGLQFLIQYYNGEERAKGNILERFSAQQFPDLHSELNLSSLELGDSALYFCASSASPAGQGIDEQFFGPGTRLTVL.

The gene calls are TRBV10-1 and TRBJ1-2, with TRBD1 as a possible D gene (5 bases). The CDR3 runs 14 residues. Trimming removed 1 base at V and 2 bases at J, with 8 bases between. Germline lookup yields CDR1 WNHNN and CDR2 SYGVQD (reference sequence). The CDR3: CASSEWPGNYGYTF. The CDR3 nucleotides are TGCGCCAGCAGTGAGTGGCCAGGGAACTATGGCTACACCTTC.

This chain joins TRBV7-3 and TRBJ2-3, with 12 nucleotides matching TRBD2. The germline V gene has CDR1 SGHTA and CDR2 FQGTGA. V trimming: 4 bases; J trimming: 6 bases; junction bases outside the gene matches: 5. CDR3 length: 15 amino acids. CDR3 bases: TGTGCCAGCAGCTCGACTAGCGGGAGTTTGGATACGCAGTATTTT. Its protein is CASSSTSGSLDTQYF.

The chain has TRBV9 and TRBJ2-7, with TRBD1 matching 8 bases. The germline V gene encodes CDR1 SGDLS and CDR2 YYNGEE. The CDR3 contains 15 residues. Unmatched junction bases numbered 9, after V lost 4 bases and J lost 3 bases. CDR3 protein: CASSTSRDRGYEQYF. CDR3 DNA sequence: TGTGCCAGCAGCACCAGTCGAGACAGGGGCTACGAGCAGTACTTC.

This clone was counted between two and nine times. This sequence joins TRBV7-9 and TRBJ1-6, with D hard to call. V was pared by 7 bases and J by 0 bases, with 10 bases between. The germline V gene encodes CDR1 SEHNR and CDR2 FQNEAQ (reference sequence). The CDR3 consists of 15 residues. The CDR3 is CASTQTSSYNSPLHF. The CDR3 bases are TGTGCCAGCACCCAAACTAGCTCCTATAATTCACCCCTCCACTTT. Full variable domain (missing parts from reference TRBV7-9 and TRBJ1-6): DTGVSQNPRHKITKRGQNVTFRCDPISEHNRLYWYRQTLGQGPEFLTYFQNEAQLEKSRLLSDRFSAERPKGSFSTLEIQRTEQGDSAMYLCASTQTSSYNSPLHFGNGTRLTVT.

The V gene is TRBV19, the J gene TRBJ2-7; 7 bases map to TRBD1. Germline CDR1 reads LNHDA; CDR2 reads SQIVND (reference sequence). With 1 base clipped from V and 3 bases from J, the junction kept 6 bases outside the gene matches. The CDR3 consists of 15 residues. The CDR3 nucleotides are TGTGCCAGTAGTATAGCCCCGACAGGGATCTACGAGCAGTACTTC. Translated, it gives CASSIAPTGIYEQYF.

Comment on this clone: One end of the junction fails to match germline, which may point to a read error. The chain employs TRBV28 and TRBJ1-2; D call uncertain. Germline V CDR1 and CDR2: MDHEN, SYDVKM. The CDR3 covers 15 residues. CDR3 sequence reads: CATSPFGREFYDYTF. DNA of the CDR3: TGTGCCACTTCTCCGTTCGGGAGAGAGTTCTATGACTACACCTTC.

CDR3 residues: CATSWGQYNSPLHF. CDR3 DNA: TGTGCCACCAGCTGGGGACAGTATAATTCACCCCTCCACTTT. This chain uses TRBV15 with TRBJ1-6; 7 nucleotides align to TRBD1. J was trimmed by 4 bases and V by 5 bases; bases with no gene match: 2. CDR3 length: 14 residues. Germline V gene data show CDR1 as LNHNV and CDR2 as YYDKDF (reference sequence).

The chain joins TRBV3-1 (or the pseudogene TRBV3-2) to TRBJ2-7; 7 bases align to TRBD2. V shed 1 base, J shed 3 bases, and the junction held 3 bases outside the gene matches. Germline V gives CDR1 LGHDT, CDR2 YNNKEL (reference sequence). The CDR3 runs 14 residues. CDR3 sequence (DNA): TGTGCCAGCAGCCAAGCTTGGACTAGCTACGAGCAGTACTTC. Residues: CASSQAWTSYEQYF.

This sequence joins TRBV5-4 and TRBJ2-3; 8 bases are shared with TRBD2. V shed 3 bases, J shed 4 bases, and the junction held 7 bases outside the gene matches. Germline V gene lookup returns CDR1 SGHNT and CDR2 YYREEE (reference sequence). The CDR3 is 15 amino acids. CDR3 sequence (DNA): TGTGCCAGCAGCTATATTCCGGGACTAGCAGATACGCAGTATTTT. As protein: CASSYIPGLADTQYF.